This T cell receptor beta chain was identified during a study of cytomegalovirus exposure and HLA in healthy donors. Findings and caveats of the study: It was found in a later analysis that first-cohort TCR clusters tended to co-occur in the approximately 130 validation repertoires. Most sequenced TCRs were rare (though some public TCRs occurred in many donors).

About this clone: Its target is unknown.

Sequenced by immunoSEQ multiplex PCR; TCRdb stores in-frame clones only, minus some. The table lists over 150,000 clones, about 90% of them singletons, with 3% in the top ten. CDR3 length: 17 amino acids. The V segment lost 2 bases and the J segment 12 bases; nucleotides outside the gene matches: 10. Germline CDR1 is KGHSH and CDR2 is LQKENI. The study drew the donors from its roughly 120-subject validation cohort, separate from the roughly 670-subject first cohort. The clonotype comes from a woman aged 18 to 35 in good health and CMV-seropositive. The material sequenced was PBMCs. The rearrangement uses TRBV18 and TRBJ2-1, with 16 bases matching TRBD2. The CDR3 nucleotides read TGTGCCAGCTCACCATACCTCCCCGGGACTAGCGGGAGGGGGCAGTTCTTC. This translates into CASSPYLPGTSGRGQFF.